Listed below are T cell receptor beta chains from one sample, sequenced in a study of cytomegalovirus exposure and HLA in healthy donors. Sequenced by immunoSEQ multiplex PCR; TCRdb stores in-frame clones only, minus some. The repertoire holds over 130,000 clones, with 63% as singletons. The material sequenced was PBMCs. The source is a woman in her sixties in good health and CMV-seropositive. CDR3s include the opening cysteine and the closing phenylalanine or tryptophan. Each record gives: clone size, D gene, J gene, V gene, CDR3 protein, CDR3 DNA. The D gene is left open where the match is weak. Size values are once, few and many counts, or a class for expanded clones, and some rows have none.

.	TRBD2	TRBJ2-1	TRBV5-1	CASSPPTSGGNEQFF	TGCGCCAGCAGCCCCCCGACTAGCGGGGGCAATGAGCAGTTCTTC
few	TRBD1	TRBJ2-6	TRBV4-2	CASSQDEAGGGANVLTF	TGTGCCAGCAGCCAAGATGAGGCAGGGGGAGGGGCCAACGTCCTGACTTTC
.	.	TRBJ2-1	TRBV19	CASSMTRARSYNEQFF	TGTGCCAGTAGTATGACCAGGGCGCGCTCCTACAATGAGCAGTTCTTC
.	TRBD1	TRBJ2-3	TRBV28	CASSLRSRDSNTDTQYF	TGTGCCAGCAGTTTAAGGTCCCGGGACAGCAACACAGATACGCAGTATTTT
.	TRBD2	TRBJ2-7	TRBV28	CASSQTSGRGEQYF	TGTGCCAGCAGTCAGACTAGCGGGAGAGGGGAGCAGTACTTC
.	.	TRBJ2-2	TRBV5-4	CASSTRRTNPNGRELFF	TGTGCCAGCAGCACCAGACGGACAAACCCTAACGGCCGGGAGCTGTTTTTT
.	TRBD1	TRBJ2-1	TRBV28	CASSSPLTGGSYNEQFF	TGTGCCAGCAGTTCGCCCCTGACAGGGGGGTCCTACAATGAGCAGTTCTTC
.	.	TRBJ2-7	TRBV7-2	CASSPRDSSYEQYF	TGTGCCAGCAGCCCCCGCGACAGCTCCTACGAGCAGTACTTC
.	.	TRBJ2-3	TRBV5-4	CASSHKRGEKNTQYF	TGTGCCAGCAGCCATAAGCGCGGGGAGAAGAATACGCAGTATTTT
.	TRBD1	TRBJ1-4	TRBV7-9	CASSFAGGTNEKLFF	TGTGCCAGCAGCTTCGCAGGGGGCACTAATGAAAAACTGTTTTTT
once	TRBD2	TRBJ2-3	TRBV13	CASSTSGRADTQYF	TGTGCCAGCAGCACTAGCGGGAGGGCAGATACGCAGTATTTT
.	TRBD2	TRBJ2-2	TRBV10-1	CASSESPGLAGEPGELFF	TGCGCCAGCAGTGAGTCCCCGGGACTAGCGGGAGAACCCGGGGAGCTGTTTTTT
.	.	TRBJ1-3	TRBV18	CASSPLTRGTRRSSGNTIYF	TGTGCCAGCTCACCCCTAACAAGGGGGACGCGGAGAAGCTCTGGAAACACCATATATTTT
few	.	TRBJ1-2	TRBV28	CASRASGGDYGYTF	TGTGCCAGCAGGGCTTCGGGAGGAGACTATGGCTACACCTTC
.	.	TRBJ2-1	TRBV5-1	CASSGASKGNEQFF	TGCGCCAGCAGCGGGGCCTCAAAGGGGAATGAGCAGTTCTTC
.	.	TRBJ1-5	TRBV15	CATSRYRGNQPQHF	TGTGCCACCAGCAGATACAGGGGCAATCAGCCCCAGCATTTT
few	.	TRBJ1-5	TRBV6-5	CASSHGLNQPQHF	TGTGCCAGCAGTCATGGACTGAATCAGCCCCAGCATTTT
few	.	TRBJ2-3	TRBV5-1	CASSPTGSDTQYF	TGCGCCAGCAGCCCTACAGGATCAGATACGCAGTATTTT
few	TRBD2	TRBJ2-1	TRBV28	CASSLRTSGRASVYNEQFF	TGTGCCAGCAGTCTTCGGACTAGCGGGAGGGCCAGTGTGTACAATGAGCAGTTCTTC
.	.	TRBJ2-7	TRBV15	CATSREGLSSYEQYF	TGTGCCACCAGCAGAGAGGGACTTAGCTCCTACGAGCAGTACTTC
.	TRBD1	TRBJ2-7	TRBV29-1	CSATRDSSYEQYF	TGCAGCGCGACCCGGGACAGCTCCTACGAGCAGTACTTC
.	.	TRBJ2-5	TRBV18	CASSLPTSALHQETQYF	TGTGCCAGCTCATTGCCGACCTCCGCACTACACCAAGAGACCCAGTACTTC
.	.	TRBJ2-5	TRBV30	CAWSSGETQYF	TGTGCCTGGAGTTCGGGGGAGACCCAGTACTTC
once	.	TRBJ2-3	TRBV5-1	CASAEGGGTDTQYF	TGCGCCAGCGCGGAGGGCGGCGGCACAGATACGCAGTATTTT
once	TRBD1	TRBJ2-1	TRBV10-3	CAISRGVGTGVNEQFF	TGTGCCATCTCCCGGGGGGTCGGGACAGGGGTCAATGAGCAGTTCTTC
.	TRBD2	TRBJ2-1	TRBV4-2	CASSQEGGGLAASYNEQFF	TGTGCCAGCAGCCAAGAGGGCGGGGGGCTAGCCGCCTCCTACAATGAGCAGTTCTTC
few	.	TRBJ2-5	TRBV28	CASGGLRETQYF	TGTGCCAGCGGCGGACTACGCGAGACCCAGTACTTC
.	.	TRBJ2-3	TRBV13	CASSWRVTSTDTQYF	TGTGCCAGCTCCTGGAGGGTTACTAGCACAGATACGCAGTATTTT
.	.	TRBJ2-1	TRBV1	CTSSRRRDPYNEQFF	TGCACCAGCAGCCGGAGGAGAGACCCCTACAATGAGCAGTTCTTC
.	TRBD2	TRBJ2-3	TRBV6-6	CASSYSGGREADTQYF	TGTGCCAGCAGTTACTCTGGCGGGAGGGAGGCAGATACGCAGTATTTT
.	.	TRBJ2-3	TRBV5-1	CASSYAGNPTDTQYF	TGCGCCAGCAGCTATGCCGGGAACCCCACAGATACGCAGTATTTT
few	.	TRBJ2-4	TRBV4-2	CASSQDFLAIAKNIQYF	TGTGCCAGCAGCCAAGATTTCCTAGCCATAGCCAAAAACATTCAGTACTTC
.	TRBD2	TRBJ2-7	TRBV29-1	CSVVLAEKVYEQYF	TGCAGCGTTGTACTAGCGGAAAAGGTCTACGAGCAGTACTTC
.	TRBD1	TRBJ2-5	TRBV19	CASSMRQGAGETQYF	TGTGCCAGTAGTATGAGACAGGGGGCAGGGGAGACCCAGTACTTC
few	.	TRBJ2-5	TRBV12-1	CASSSWELAKETQYF	TGTGCCAGCAGCTCCTGGGAACTAGCGAAAGAGACCCAGTACTTC
few	TRBD2	TRBJ2-1	TRBV9	CASSGPSGRNNEQFF	TGTGCCAGCAGCGGGCCTAGCGGGAGGAACAATGAGCAGTTCTTC
once	TRBD2	TRBJ2-2	TRBV28	CASRPGLAGGLETGELFF	TGTGCCAGCAGGCCGGGACTAGCGGGAGGACTGGAAACCGGGGAGCTGTTTTTT
.	.	TRBJ2-2	TRBV30	CAWNMEGTGELFF	TGTGCCTGGAATATGGAGGGCACCGGGGAGCTGTTTTTT
once	.	TRBJ2-7	TRBV7-6	CASSPTESGSYEQYF	TGTGCCAGCAGCCCTACAGAGAGTGGCTCCTACGAGCAGTACTTC
.	TRBD2	TRBJ2-1	TRBV7-2	CASSLTSGTTYNEQFF	TGTGCCAGCAGCTTAACTAGCGGGACAACCTACAATGAGCAGTTCTTC
.	.	TRBJ2-2	TRBV9	CASSGKQFNTGELFF	TGTGCCAGCAGCGGAAAACAGTTCAACACCGGGGAGCTGTTTTTT
.	.	TRBJ2-7	TRBV10-3	CAITDGQGYEQYF	TGTGCCATCACCGATGGGCAGGGCTACGAGCAGTACTTC
.	.	TRBJ2-3	TRBV6-1	CASREAFGRGSHSTDTQYF	TGTGCCAGCAGAGAAGCCTTTGGAAGGGGGAGCCATAGCACAGATACGCAGTATTTT
.	.	TRBJ2-2	TRBV5-6	CASSFFSGLGPGELFF	TGTGCCAGCAGCTTTTTCAGCGGGCTGGGTCCCGGGGAGCTGTTTTTT
few	TRBD1	TRBJ2-1	TRBV6-6	CASSRDSPRDEQFF	TGTGCCAGCAGTCGGGACAGTCCTCGGGATGAGCAGTTCTTC
many	.	TRBJ1-2	TRBV30	CAWSEGYGYTF	TGTGCCTGGAGTGAGGGGTATGGCTACACCTTC
.	TRBD2	TRBJ2-1	TRBV5-4	CASSLAKAGTYNEQFF	TGTGCCAGCAGCTTGGCCAAAGCGGGGACCTACAATGAGCAGTTCTTC
.	.	TRBJ1-3	TRBV28	CASSPPWDTTLLNSGNTIYF	TGTGCCAGCAGTCCCCCATGGGACACTACTCTATTAAACTCTGGAAACACCATATATTTT
.	.	TRBJ2-7	TRBV30	CAWQRDGGPEQYF	TGTGCCTGGCAGAGGGACGGGGGTCCCGAGCAGTACTTC
once	TRBD2	TRBJ2-2	TRBV18	CASSPVREDTGELFF	TGTGCCAGCTCACCAGTGCGGGAGGACACCGGGGAGCTGTTTTTT
.	.	TRBJ1-1	TRBV6-1	CASSTKGRMNTEAFF	TGTGCCAGCAGTACTAAGGGGAGGATGAACACTGAAGCTTTCTTT
.	.	TRBJ1-4	TRBV18	CASSPREVNEKLFF	TGTGCCAGCTCACCCCGGGAGGTTAATGAAAAACTGTTTTTT
.	.	TRBJ2-3	TRBV5-1	CASSPGVASKDTQYF	TGCGCCAGCAGCCCCGGGGTAGCAAGTAAAGATACGCAGTATTTT
.	.	TRBJ2-3	TRBV5-1	CASSWSGADTQYF	TGCGCCAGCAGTTGGTCAGGGGCAGATACGCAGTATTTT
.	.	TRBJ2-2	TRBV4-3	CASSQDTSSANTGELFF	TGCGCCAGCAGCCAAGATACCAGTTCCGCGAACACCGGGGAGCTGTTTTTT
.	TRBD2	TRBJ2-1	TRBV4-1	CASSDYRGGANEQFF	TGCGCCAGCAGCGACTATCGCGGGGGGGCGAATGAGCAGTTCTTC
once	.	TRBJ2-5	TRBV7-7	CASSPNSIRGETQYF	TGTGCTAGCAGCCCCAACTCGATCAGGGGTGAGACCCAGTACTTC
.	TRBD2	TRBJ2-3	TRBV9	CASNPSGSPDTQYF	TGTGCCAGCAATCCTAGCGGTAGCCCAGATACGCAGTATTTT